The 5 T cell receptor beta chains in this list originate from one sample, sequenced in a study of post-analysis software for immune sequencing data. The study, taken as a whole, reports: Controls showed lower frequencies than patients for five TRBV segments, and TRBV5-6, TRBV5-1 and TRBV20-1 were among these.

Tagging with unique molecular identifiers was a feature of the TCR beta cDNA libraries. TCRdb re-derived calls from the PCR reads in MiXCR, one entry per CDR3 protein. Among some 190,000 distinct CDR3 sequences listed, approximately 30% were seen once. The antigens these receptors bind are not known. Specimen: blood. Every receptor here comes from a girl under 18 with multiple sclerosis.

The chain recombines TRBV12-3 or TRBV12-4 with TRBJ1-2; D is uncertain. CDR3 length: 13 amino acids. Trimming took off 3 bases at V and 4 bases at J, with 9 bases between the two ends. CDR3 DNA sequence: TGTGCCAGCAGTTTCGAGGGAGGCTATGGCTACACCTTC. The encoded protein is CASSFEGGYGYTF.

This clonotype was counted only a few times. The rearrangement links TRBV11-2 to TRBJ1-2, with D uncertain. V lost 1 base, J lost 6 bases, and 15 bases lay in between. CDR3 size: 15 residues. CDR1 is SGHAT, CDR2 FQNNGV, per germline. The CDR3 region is CASSLVVGVVDGYTF. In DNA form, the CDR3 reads TGTGCCAGCAGCTTAGTAGTGGGAGTTGTTGATGGCTACACCTTC.

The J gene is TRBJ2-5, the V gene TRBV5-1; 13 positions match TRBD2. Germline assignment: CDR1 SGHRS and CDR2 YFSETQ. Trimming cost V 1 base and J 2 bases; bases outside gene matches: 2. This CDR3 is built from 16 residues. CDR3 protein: CASSLTSGRDQETQYF. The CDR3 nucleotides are TGCGCCAGCAGCTTGACTAGCGGGAGGGATCAAGAGACCCAGTACTTC. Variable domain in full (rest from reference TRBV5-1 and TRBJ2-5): KAGVTQTPRYLIKTRGQQVTLSCSPISGHRSVSWYQQTPGQGLQFLFEYFSETQRNKGNFPGRFSGRQFSNSRSEMNVSTLELGDSALYLCASSLTSGRDQETQYFGPGTRLLVL.

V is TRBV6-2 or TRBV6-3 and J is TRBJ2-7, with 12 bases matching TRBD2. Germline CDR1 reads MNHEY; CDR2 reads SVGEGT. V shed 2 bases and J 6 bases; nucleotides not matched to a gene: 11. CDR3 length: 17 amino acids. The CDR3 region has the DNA TGTGCCAGCAGTTACGGGACTAGCGGGCTCCCCGTTTTCGAGCAGTACTTC. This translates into CASSYGTSGLPVFEQYF.

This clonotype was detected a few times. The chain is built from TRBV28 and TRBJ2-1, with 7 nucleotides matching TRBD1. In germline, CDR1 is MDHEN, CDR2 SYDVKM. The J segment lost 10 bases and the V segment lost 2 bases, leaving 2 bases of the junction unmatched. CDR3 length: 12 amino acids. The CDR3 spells CASSLRGREQFF. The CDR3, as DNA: TGTGCCAGCAGTTTAAGGGGGCGGGAGCAGTTCTTC.